The 28 T cell receptor beta chains given below trace back to one sample, sequenced in a study of T-cell reconstitution after alpha-beta-depleted transplantation in children. TCRbeta library preparation incorporated unique molecular identifiers. MiXCR was run by TCRdb on the PCR reads, yielding one entry per CDR3 protein. Among some 490,000 distinct CDR3 sequences listed, around an eighth were seen once. Sequencing was performed on PBMCs from the stem cell graft donor, taken from the stem cell graft. The receptors come from a human donor who donated a stem cell graft to a child with combined immunodeficiency.

This clonotype was seen repeatedly, ten times or more. This sequence joins TRBV27 and TRBJ2-2; possibly TRBD2 for D (6 bases). Germline V CDR1 and CDR2: MNHEY, SMNVEV (reference sequence). V lost 1 base, J lost 4 bases, and 19 bases lay in between. The CDR3 is made up of 18 amino acids. The CDR3 loop is CASSLFGTGVPRTGELFF. DNA for the CDR3: TGTGCCAGCAGTTTATTTGGTACGGGAGTACCTCGCACCGGGGAGCTGTTTTTT.

The chain uses TRBV7-9 and TRBJ1-3, with D unresolved. Germline V gene lookup returns CDR1 SEHNR and CDR2 FQNEAQ (reference sequence). The germline V and J ends were trimmed by 4 bases and 1 base, with 17 bases remaining between them. The CDR3 is 17 residues long. CDR3 sequence reads: CASSSQRRGMSGNTIYF. The CDR3 DNA follows: TGTGCCAGCAGCTCCCAGAGGAGAGGGATGTCTGGAAACACCATATATTTT.

This chain uses TRBV3-1 with TRBJ2-7; D not resolved. Germline lookup yields CDR1 LGHDT and CDR2 YNNKEL (reference sequence). The CDR3 loop spans 16 amino acids. V lost 2 bases to trimming and J lost 2 bases, with 16 bases between them. This CDR3 reads CASSQNPYSRAYEQYF. The CDR3 bases are TGTGCCAGCAGCCAAAACCCCTACTCTAGAGCCTACGAGCAGTACTTC.

This clonotype was seen ten or more times. This chain connects TRBV5-1 to TRBJ1-1; no definite D call. The V gene lost 4 bases and the J gene lost 0 bases, with 13 bases spanning the gap. This CDR3 is 15 amino acids long. Germline V gene data show CDR1 as SGHRS and CDR2 as YFSETQ. The CDR3 DNA follows: TGCGCCAGCAGCGTCCGGTCTTCATTGAACACTGAAGCTTTCTTT. Translating gives CASSVRSSLNTEAFF.

The chain couples TRBV20-1 to TRBJ2-1; 8 bases align to TRBD2. V lost 7 bases, J lost 1 base, and 15 bases stayed unmatched. The germline V gene has CDR1 DFQATT and CDR2 SNEGSKA (reference sequence). The length of the CDR3 is 17 residues. The CDR3 sequence: CSDSHSVLAASYNEQFF. CDR3 nucleotide sequence: TGCAGTGACAGCCATTCGGTACTAGCGGCGTCCTACAATGAGCAGTTCTTC.

There are many counts of this clonotype. J is TRBJ2-5 and V is TRBV7-2; D perhaps matches TRBD2 (5 bases). V was pared by 0 bases and J by 7 bases, with 18 bases between. Germline V gene sequence: CDR1 SGHTA, CDR2 FQGNSA. This CDR3 comprises 16 residues. The CDR3 DNA is TGTGCCAGCAGCTTAGCACTAGAATTCGCCGCCGGGACCCAGTACTTC. Translated, it gives CASSLALEFAAGTQYF.

This clonotype turned up a few times. The chain recombines TRBV12-3 or TRBV12-4 with TRBJ2-5; D perhaps matches TRBD2 (6 bases). V gave up 6 bases and J gave up 4 bases, with 15 bases separating them. This CDR3 is built from 14 residues. This CDR3 is CASSPGLNGETQYF. In nucleotides, the CDR3 is TGTGCCAGCAGCCCGGGACTGAATGGAGAGACCCAGTACTTC.

This rearrangement joins TRBV11-2 to TRBJ2-3; 12 positions agree with TRBD2. This CDR3 is 18 amino acids long. Germline CDR1 reads SGHAT; CDR2 reads FQNNGV. J gave up 0 bases and V 1 base, and 5 bases lay outside the gene matches. This CDR3 reads CASSLVASGGASTDTQYF. Written as DNA, the CDR3 is TGTGCCAGCAGCTTAGTTGCTAGCGGGGGGGCTAGCACAGATACGCAGTATTTT.

The chain uses TRBV9 and TRBJ2-3; 10 nucleotides match TRBD2. This CDR3 comprises 16 residues. Trimming at V came to 0 bases and at J to 2 bases, leaving 3 bases not matched to a gene. Germline V lookup: CDR1 SGDLS, CDR2 YYNGEE. The CDR3 loop reads CASSVGLAGDTDTQYF. CDR3 nucleotide sequence: TGTGCCAGCAGCGTAGGTCTAGCGGGAGACACAGATACGCAGTATTTT.

This clonotype appeared a single time. V is TRBV3-1 and J is TRBJ2-3; unclear D gene. CDR3 length: 13 amino acids. Germline loops: CDR1 LGHDT, CDR2 YNNKEL (reference sequence). The V end was cut by 3 bases, the J end by 5 bases, with 9 bases between. This CDR3 is CASSHLSGDTQYF. The CDR3 nucleotides read TGTGCCAGCAGCCACCTGTCGGGAGATACGCAGTATTTT.

The chain couples TRBV5-1 to TRBJ2-5; a possible D gene is TRBD2 (5 bases). The germline CDR1 and CDR2 sequences are SGHRS and YFSETQ. V shed 6 bases and J shed 4 bases, with 19 bases lying between them. CDR3 length: 15 amino acids. CDR3 DNA: TGCGCCAGCAAGTTTCGGGAACTACCGGGAGAGACCCAGTACTTC. This encodes CASKFRELPGETQYF.

V is TRBV23-1 and J is TRBJ1-5; the match to TRBD1 covers 8 bases. TRBV23-1 is noted as an ORF with a role that remains uncertain. V shed 6 bases and J 2 bases; nucleotides not matched to a gene: 6. This CDR3 is built from 15 residues. The CDR3 reads CASRTDRGGNQPQHF. CDR3 DNA sequence: TGCGCCAGCAGAACCGACAGGGGAGGCAATCAGCCCCAGCATTTT.

The rearrangement joins TRBV18 to TRBJ1-1; 10 nucleotides match TRBD1. With 3 bases clipped from V and 4 bases from J, the junction kept 5 bases outside the gene matches. The CDR3 spans 15 residues. From germline, CDR1 is KGHSH and CDR2 LQKENI. CDR3 in DNA: TGTGCCAGCTCACCGGGACAGGGGTATGGCACTGAAGCTTTCTTT. Translated, it gives CASSPGQGYGTEAFF.

This clonotype showed up just a few times. This sequence joins TRBV9 and TRBJ2-1; 8 positions agree with TRBD2. V shed 4 bases, J shed 10 bases, and the junction held 10 bases outside the gene matches. Germline CDR1 SGDLS, CDR2 YYNGEE. The CDR3 runs 14 residues. Written as DNA, the CDR3 is TGTGCCAGCAGCAGCGGGGGACGCCTGACCGAGCAGTTCTTC. Amino acid sequence: CASSSGGRLTEQFF.

The gene calls are TRBV12-3 or TRBV12-4 and TRBJ2-2; TRBD2 matches 7 bases. The CDR3 runs to 17 residues. Unmatched junction bases numbered 16, after V lost 3 bases and J lost 9 bases. The CDR3 DNA follows: TGTGCCAGCAGTTTTAAGTGGGACGCTCGGGGGGTCCGGGAGCTGTTTTTT. Its translation: CASSFKWDARGVRELFF.

This chain uses TRBV29-1 with TRBJ1-1; D call uncertain. The CDR3 length is 12 residues. V lost 3 bases to trimming and J lost 1 base, with 6 bases between them. Germline assignment: CDR1 SQVTM and CDR2 ANQGSEA. CDR3 DNA: TGCAGCGTTGAGGGGTGGAACACTGAAGCTTTCTTT. It is translated as CSVEGWNTEAFF.

This chain connects TRBV7-2 to TRBJ2-3; D gene unclear. The CDR3 is made up of 13 amino acids. V was trimmed by 5 bases and J by 11 bases, leaving 17 bases between them. Germline V CDR1 and CDR2: SGHTA, FQGNSA. The CDR3: CASSAQTRYKQYF. The CDR3 DNA follows: TGTGCCAGCAGCGCGCAGACTCGATACAAGCAGTATTTT.

J is TRBJ2-1 and V is TRBV14, with 11 bases matching TRBD2. The germline gives CDR1 SGHDN, CDR2 FVKESK. The CDR3 length is 17 residues. With 0 bases clipped from V and 2 bases from J, the junction kept 3 bases outside the gene matches. The DNA for the CDR3 is TGTGCCAGCAGCCAAGATCTAGCGGGAGGACCCTACAATGAGCAGTTCTTC. Translation: CASSQDLAGGPYNEQFF. Full variable domain (remainder filled in from reference TRBV14 and TRBJ2-1): EAGVTQFPSHSVIEKGQTVTLRCDPISGHDNLYWYRRVMGKEIKFLLHFVKESKQDESGMPNNRFLAERTGGTYSTLKVQPAELEDSGVYFCASSQDLAGGPYNEQFFGPGTRLTVL.

This chain uses TRBV4-3 with TRBJ2-7; 7 positions match TRBD2. CDR1 is LGHNA and CDR2 is YSLEER in the germline V gene. The CDR3 is made up of 16 amino acids. Trimming removed 0 bases from V and 2 bases from J; junction bases left unmatched: 7. CDR3 in amino acids: CASSQDPTSAAYEQYF. The CDR3 nucleotides read TGCGCCAGCAGCCAAGATCCCACTAGCGCTGCCTACGAGCAGTACTTC.

This clonotype appeared a few times. The chain is built from TRBV7-3 and TRBJ2-3; 10 positions agree with TRBD2. From germline, CDR1 is SGHTA and CDR2 FQGTGA. The CDR3 runs 16 residues. Trimming at V came to 1 base and at J to 1 base, leaving 2 bases not matched to a gene. In nucleotides, the CDR3 is TGTGCCAGCAGCTTAATCCTAGCGGGGGGCACAGATACGCAGTATTTT. This sequence encodes CASSLILAGGTDTQYF. The full variable domain, rest sourced from reference TRBV7-3 and TRBJ2-3, is GAGVSQTPSNKVTEKGKYVELRCDPISGHTALYWYRQSLGQGPEFLIYFQGTGAADDSGLPNDRFFAVRPEGSVSTLKIQRTERGDSAVYLCASSLILAGGTDTQYFGPGTRLTVL.

The sample holds many counts of this clonotype. The V and J genes are TRBV12-3 or TRBV12-4 and TRBJ2-5; 14 positions agree with TRBD2. V lost 4 bases, J lost 4 bases, and 2 bases stayed unmatched. The CDR3 totals 15 residues. CDR3 loop: CASSSGLAGVETQYF. The CDR3 nucleotides read TGTGCCAGCAGTTCGGGACTAGCGGGAGTAGAGACCCAGTACTTC.

This clonotype was picked up many times. The rearrangement links TRBV29-1 to TRBJ1-4; D call uncertain. The germline V and J ends were trimmed by 0 bases and 10 bases, with 12 bases remaining between them. This CDR3 comprises 13 residues. CDR1 and CDR2 (germline): SQVTM, ANQGSEA. In DNA form, the CDR3 reads TGCAGCGTTGAAGATGCGGGAATTGGAAAACTGTTTTTT. Translated: CSVEDAGIGKLFF.

V gene TRBV29-1 combines with J gene TRBJ1-2; no clear D. This CDR3 contains 11 residues. Germline loops: CDR1 SQVTM, CDR2 ANQGSEA. Deletions cut 2 bases from V and 8 bases from J, with 9 bases between. CDR3 bases: TGCAGCGTTGAACGCGAACGAGGCTACACCTTC. This gives the protein CSVERERGYTF.

The chain recombines TRBV5-6 with TRBJ1-4, with TRBD1 as a possible D gene (6 bases). Trimming shortened V by 5 bases and J by 7 bases, and 21 bases separated the two germline ends. The CDR3 is 16 residues long. The germline V gene encodes CDR1 SGHDT and CDR2 YYEEEE. CDR3 nucleotides: TGTGCCAGCAGAAACCGGGGGACAATCCATGGTGAAAAACTGTTTTTT. It translates to CASRNRGTIHGEKLFF. Looking up the rest from reference TRBV5-6 and TRBJ1-4 gives the full variable domain: DAGVTQSPTHLIKTRGQQVTLRCSPKSGHDTVSWYQQALGQGPQFIFQYYEEEERQRGNFPDRFSGHQFPNYSSELNVNALLLGDSALYLCASRNRGTIHGEKLFFGSGTQLSVL.

This clonotype showed up just a few times. J is TRBJ2-2 and V is TRBV4-2; 9 bases align to TRBD2. CDR1 is LGHNA, CDR2 YNFKEQ, per germline. After removal of 0 bases from V and 1 base from J, the junction contained 6 bases not matched to a gene. The CDR3 has 18 amino acids. The CDR3 bases are TGTGCCAGCAGCCAAGAGGCGCTAGCGGGGATGAACACCGGGGAGCTGTTTTTT. Translated: CASSQEALAGMNTGELFF.

The table lists this clonotype with many counts. CDR3 loop: CASSLPGLDTEAFF. DNA of the CDR3: TGTGCCAGCAGCCTGCCGGGGCTGGACACTGAAGCTTTCTTT. The V gene is TRBV14, the J gene TRBJ1-1; a possible D gene is TRBD1 (5 bases). The CDR3 covers 14 residues. Between the trimmed V and J ends, which lost 4 bases and 3 bases, there was a span of 12 bases. CDR1 is SGHDN, CDR2 FVKESK, per germline.

This clonotype occurred a few times. The chain recombines TRBV12-3 or TRBV12-4 with TRBJ2-3; maybe TRBD2 (6 bases). The CDR3 runs 14 residues. Trimming removed 8 bases at V and 0 bases at J, with 12 bases between. In DNA, the CDR3 is TGTGCCAGCGTTCCCGCGGGGAGCACAGATACGCAGTATTTT. It yields the protein CASVPAGSTDTQYF.

This clonotype occurred many times. The J gene is TRBJ1-4, the V gene TRBV29-1; 11 bases map to TRBD1. Per germline, CDR1 SQVTM and CDR2 ANQGSEA. V lost 7 bases and J lost 7; bases outside the gene matches: 2. This CDR3 has 12 residues. CDR3 in amino acids: CSGGQGGEKLFF. The CDR3 nucleotides read TGCAGCGGGGGACAGGGGGGTGAAAAACTGTTTTTT. Filled out from reference TRBV29-1 and TRBJ1-4, the complete variable domain reads SAVISQKPSRDICQRGTSLTIQCQVDSQVTMMFWYRQQPGQSLTLIATANQGSEATYESGFVIDKFPISRPNLTFSTLTVSNMSPEDSSIYLCSGGQGGEKLFFGSGTQLSVL.